Following are 28 T cell receptor beta chains from one sample sequenced in a study of STAT5B mutations in CD4+ large granular lymphocyte leukemia (dated by TCRdb to 2021 to 2024). Receptor libraries were prepared by the immunoSEQ multiplex PCR assay. Imported from immuneACCESS, the table was reduced by TCRdb to in-frame sequences with V and J called. These copies leave out some clones; in studies compared against another copy, an unresolved V gene accounts for under half, and the cause of the remainder is not known. This sample holds 25,000 to 35,000 clones; approximately 80% were observed only once. The ten largest clones represent 4.4% of the sample. The sequenced sample consisted of CD4+ T cells from blood buffy coats. The receptors originated from a human donor in good health.

This sequence joins TRBV11-2 and TRBJ1-1; weak D call: TRBD1 (6 bases). The CDR3 covers 15 residues. V was clipped by 5 bases and J by 2 bases, with 15 bases between them. Per the germline V gene, CDR1 is SGHAT and CDR2 is FQNNGV. CDR3 amino acids: CASSPTGTRNTEAFF. The CDR3 DNA is TGTGCCAGCAGCCCCACCGGGACAAGAAACACTGAAGCTTTCTTT.

The rearrangement uses TRBV28 and TRBJ2-7; D gene uncertain. The length of the CDR3 is 11 residues. CDR1 and CDR2 (germline): MDHEN, SYDVKM. The germline V and J ends were trimmed by 7 bases and 6 bases, with 10 bases remaining between them. The CDR3 spells CASNRVGEQYF. CDR3 sequence (DNA): TGTGCCAGCAACCGGGTGGGCGAGCAGTACTTC. Supplemented by reference TRBV28 and TRBJ2-7, the full variable domain reads DVKVTQSSRYLVKRTGEKVFLECVQDMDHENMFWYRQDPGLGLRLIYFSYDVKMKEKGDIPEGYSVSREKKERFSLILESASTNQTSMYLCASNRVGEQYFGPGTRLTVT.

The chain employs TRBV4-1 and TRBJ2-7; TRBD1 or TRBD2 may be the D gene (5 bases each). The V gene lost 1 base and the J gene lost 3 bases, with 16 bases spanning the gap. CDR1 and CDR2 (germline): MGHRA, YSYEKL. The CDR3 is made up of 16 amino acids. This CDR3 reads CASSQVKGSRLYEQYF. As DNA, the CDR3 is TGCGCCAGCAGCCAAGTTAAGGGGAGTCGTCTCTACGAGCAGTACTTC.

This chain connects TRBV7-3 to TRBJ2-2, with TRBD1 identical over 11 bases. This CDR3 comprises 16 residues. Germline V gives CDR1 SGHTA, CDR2 FQGTGA. V shed 5 bases and J 6 bases; nucleotides not matched to a gene: 8. The CDR3 sequence: CASSPRTGGRSGELFF. The CDR3 DNA follows: TGTGCCAGCAGCCCCCGGACAGGGGGCAGGTCCGGGGAGCTGTTTTTT.

This chain uses TRBV28 with TRBJ2-7; 7 nucleotides line up with TRBD1. The V gene end was trimmed by 5 bases and the J gene end by 0 bases; junction bases not matched to a gene: 10. The CDR3 totals 16 residues. Germline values: CDR1 MDHEN, CDR2 SYDVKM. The CDR3 DNA reads as TGTGCCAGCAGTGGAACCGGGACAGAGAGCTCCTACGAGCAGTACTTC. It codes for CASSGTGTESSYEQYF. Using reference TRBV28 and TRBJ2-7 for the parts outside the CDR3, the full variable domain is DVKVTQSSRYLVKRTGEKVFLECVQDMDHENMFWYRQDPGLGLRLIYFSYDVKMKEKGDIPEGYSVSREKKERFSLILESASTNQTSMYLCASSGTGTESSYEQYFGPGTRLTVT.

The chain uses TRBV14 and TRBJ2-3; D is unresolved. The germline gives CDR1 SGHDN, CDR2 FVKESK. The V end was cut by 2 bases, the J end by 0 bases, with 3 bases between. The CDR3 runs 13 residues. The CDR3 loop is CASSQRSTDTQYF. For the CDR3, the DNA is TGTGCCAGCAGCCAAAGGAGCACAGATACGCAGTATTTT.

This rearrangement joins TRBV7-2 to TRBJ2-2; perhaps TRBD2 as D (5 bases). CDR3 length equals 13 residues. In germline, CDR1 is SGHTA, CDR2 FQGNSA. V lost 6 bases to trimming and J lost 2 bases, with 7 bases between them. This CDR3 is CASRDFNTGELFF. For the CDR3, the DNA is TGTGCCAGCAGGGACTTTAACACCGGGGAGCTGTTTTTT.

The V gene is TRBV2, the J gene TRBJ1-2; D may be TRBD1 (5 bases). This CDR3 is built from 15 residues. From germline, CDR1 is SNHLY and CDR2 FYNNEI. Trimming stripped 5 bases from V and 2 bases from J, with 15 bases between. CDR3 in amino acids: CASSFTRGKNYGYTF. The CDR3 coding sequence is TGTGCCAGCAGTTTTACCCGGGGGAAAAACTATGGCTACACCTTC. Full variable domain (missing parts from reference TRBV2 and TRBJ1-2): EPEVTQTPSHQVTQMGQEVILRCVPISNHLYFYWYRQILGQKVEFLVSFYNNEISEKSEIFDDQFSVERPDGSNFTLKIRSTKLEDSAMYFCASSFTRGKNYGYTFGSGTRLTVV.

The V gene is TRBV7-2, the J gene TRBJ2-5, with 15 nucleotides matching TRBD2. Trimming took 4 bases from V and 10 from J; bases not matched to a gene: 10. Germline V gives CDR1 SGHTA, CDR2 FQGNSA. CDR3 length equals 16 residues. CDR3 DNA: TGTGCCAGCAGCTCAGGACTAGCGGGAGGGGTCGGCGGCCAGTACTTC. Encoded protein: CASSSGLAGGVGGQYF.

The chain carries TRBV5-6 and TRBJ1-1; D possibly corresponds to TRBD1 (6 bases). The V gene's germline CDR1 is SGHDT and CDR2 YYEEEE. The CDR3 runs to 13 residues. Trimming took 4 bases from V and 7 from J, leaving 14 bases between them. CDR3 in DNA: TGTGCCAGCAGCCCCTGGGGGCCTTTTGAAGCTTTCTTT. Its protein is CASSPWGPFEAFF.

The chain carries TRBV23-1 and TRBJ1-2; TRBD1 matches at 9 bases. TRBV23-1 is an open reading frame, and its role is uncertain. The CDR3 extends over 14 amino acids. The J segment lost 8 bases and the V segment lost 5 bases, leaving 9 bases of the junction unmatched. The CDR3 DNA sequence: TGCGCCAGCAGTTGGGACAGGGCACCGGAGGGCTACACCTTC. Amino acids: CASSWDRAPEGYTF.

The genes are TRBV7-2 and TRBJ2-1; tentatively, D is TRBD1 (6 bases). CDR3 length: 16 residues. V lost 5 bases, J lost 10 bases, and 24 bases lay in between. CDR1 SGHTA and CDR2 FQGNSA come from the germline V gene. This chain's CDR3 is CASSPRYRARGEEQFF. In DNA, the CDR3 is TGTGCCAGCAGCCCCCGATATCGAGCCAGGGGAGAAGAGCAGTTCTTC.

The chain links TRBV20-1 to TRBJ2-7, with D possibly TRBD1 on 5 matching bases. Between the trimmed V and J ends, which lost 6 bases and 5 bases, there was a span of 11 bases. Germline loops: CDR1 DFQATT, CDR2 SNEGSKA (reference sequence). CDR3 length: 11 amino acids. The CDR3 coding sequence is TGCAGTGCCCGCCTAGGGGACGAGCAGTACTTC. This encodes CSARLGDEQYF.

The J gene is TRBJ1-5, the V gene TRBV28, with D possibly TRBD1 on 5 matching bases. This CDR3 spans 16 amino acids. V was pared by 3 bases and J by 2 bases, with 14 bases between. Per the germline V gene, CDR1 is MDHEN and CDR2 is SYDVKM. CDR3 in DNA: TGTGCCAGCAGTTTTATGGGGGGTGCTGGCAATCAGCCCCAGCATTTT. It translates to CASSFMGGAGNQPQHF. Variable domain in full (rest from reference TRBV28 and TRBJ1-5): DVKVTQSSRYLVKRTGEKVFLECVQDMDHENMFWYRQDPGLGLRLIYFSYDVKMKEKGDIPEGYSVSREKKERFSLILESASTNQTSMYLCASSFMGGAGNQPQHFGDGTRLSIL.

Concerning this clone: The identical CDR3 is also encoded by other nucleotide sequences in the sample. The chain has TRBV5-5 and TRBJ1-1; 7 bases map to TRBD1. Trimming took 0 bases from V and 5 from J; bases not matched to a gene: 4. This CDR3 spans 14 amino acids. The germline CDR1 and CDR2 sequences are SGHKS and YYEKEE (reference sequence). This CDR3 is CASSLEGGGTEAFF. In nucleotides, the CDR3 is TGTGCCAGCAGCTTGGAAGGGGGCGGAACTGAAGCTTTCTTT.

The chain is built from TRBV27 and TRBJ2-1, with D tentatively TRBD2 (5 bases). This CDR3 spans 16 amino acids. V shed 6 bases and J shed 5 bases, with 20 bases lying between them. CDR1 is MNHEY, CDR2 SMNVEV, per germline (reference sequence). CDR3 sequence reads: CASRPHGGDRHNEQFF. The CDR3 DNA reads TGTGCCAGCAGGCCCCACGGAGGAGATCGGCACAATGAGCAGTTCTTC.

This sequence joins TRBV28 and TRBJ1-2, with D maybe TRBD1 (5 bases). The CDR3 spans 15 residues. Germline CDR1 MDHEN, CDR2 SYDVKM. V lost 10 bases and J lost 0, with 18 bases in between. CDR3 nucleotides: TGTGCCACCGGAGGGGCAACGACAGCTAACTATGGCTACACCTTC. It is translated as CATGGATTANYGYTF.

This clone has just one count. The chain employs TRBV5-1 and TRBJ2-3; D unclear. Germline assignment: CDR1 SGHRS and CDR2 YFSETQ. Between the trimmed V and J ends, which lost 4 bases and 5 bases, there was a span of 11 bases. CDR3 size: 13 residues. The CDR3 protein is CASSRDSKDTQYF. The CDR3 DNA reads TGCGCCAGCAGCCGCGACTCCAAAGATACGCAGTATTTT.

The V gene is TRBV19, the J gene TRBJ1-5; D not certain. The length of the CDR3 is 13 residues. Trimming took 5 bases from V and 3 from J, leaving 8 bases between them. Germline V CDR1 and CDR2: LNHDA, SQIVND (reference sequence). The CDR3 region has the DNA TGTGCCAGTAGTCTCGGGTTCAATCAGCCCCAGCATTTT. Amino acid sequence: CASSLGFNQPQHF.

The chain links TRBV7-9 to TRBJ2-7; D tentatively reads TRBD1 or TRBD2 (5 bases each). The V end was cut by 5 bases, the J end by 6 bases, with 20 bases between. Germline V lookup: CDR1 SEHNR, CDR2 FQNEAQ (reference sequence). This CDR3 is built from 15 residues. CDR3 residues: CASSLNGGVTSEQYF. CDR3 DNA: TGTGCCAGCAGCCTGAATGGGGGTGTGACCTCCGAGCAGTACTTC. The variable domain in full, completed from reference TRBV7-9 and TRBJ2-7, reads DTGVSQNPRHKITKRGQNVTFRCDPISEHNRLYWYRQTLGQGPEFLTYFQNEAQLEKSRLLSDRFSAERPKGSFSTLEIQRTEQGDSAMYLCASSLNGGVTSEQYFGPGTRLTVT.

This clone appeared once. The V call is TRBV27, the J call TRBJ2-1, with 12 positions matching TRBD2. The CDR3 spans 16 residues. From germline, CDR1 is MNHEY and CDR2 SMNVEV (reference sequence). Trimming removed 5 bases from V and 4 bases from J; junction bases left unmatched: 6. The CDR3 nucleotides read TGTGCCAGCAGTCCATGGACTAGCGGGGATTACAATGAGCAGTTCTTC. Translating it yields CASSPWTSGDYNEQFF.

The V call is TRBV4-3, the J call TRBJ2-7; 8 nucleotides align to TRBD2. V dropped 1 base and J dropped 2; count of bases not matched to a gene: 7. Germline V gene data show CDR1 as LGHNA and CDR2 as YSLEER. The CDR3 contains 16 residues. In nucleotides, the CDR3 is TGCGCCAGCAGCCAAGGCCTAGCGGGTAATGCCTACGAGCAGTACTTC. Protein: CASSQGLAGNAYEQYF.

The gene calls are TRBV7-2 and TRBJ1-3; TRBD1 matches 7 bases. This CDR3 has 13 residues. Germline-derived CDR1 and CDR2 are SGHTA and FQGNSA. V lost 7 bases, J lost 4 bases, and 4 bases stayed unmatched. As DNA, the CDR3 is TGTGCCAGCAATACAGGGGAGGGAAACACCATATATTTT. Translated: CASNTGEGNTIYF.

V usage is TRBV19 and J usage is TRBJ2-7; tentative D call: TRBD2 (6 bases). CDR3 size: 15 residues. The V and J ends lost 3 bases and 0 bases respectively, with 12 bases between them. CDR1 and CDR2 (germline): LNHDA, SQIVND (reference sequence). The CDR3 here is CASSIPGRSSYEQYF. CDR3 DNA: TGTGCCAGTAGTATTCCGGGGAGGAGCTCCTACGAGCAGTACTTC.

This clone was observed a few times. The chain uses TRBV7-6 and TRBJ2-2; D ambiguous. The CDR3 runs to 14 residues. V lost 8 bases and J 1 base, leaving 11 bases between the germline ends. Germline V CDR1 and CDR2: SGHVS, FNYEAQ. The DNA for the CDR3 is TGTGCCAGCCGTGAGCTACGGAACACCGGGGAGCTGTTTTTT. Translating gives CASRELRNTGELFF.

The chain employs TRBV6-4 and TRBJ1-2; a weak D match, TRBD1 (5 bases). V was clipped by 1 base and J by 4 bases, with 13 bases between them. Germline assignment: CDR1 MRHNA and CDR2 SNTAGT. The CDR3 totals 15 residues. The chain's CDR3 is CASSDLGTPSYGYTF. CDR3 sequence (DNA): TGTGCCAGCAGTGACTTAGGGACCCCCTCCTATGGCTACACCTTC.

The genes are TRBV29-1 and TRBJ2-7, with D perhaps TRBD1 (5 bases). The CDR3 spans 12 residues. V was trimmed by 4 bases and J by 4 bases, leaving 11 bases between them. CDR1 and CDR2 (germline): SQVTM, ANQGSEA. CDR3 in DNA: TGCAGCGTTGTATGGGGCAGGTACGAGCAGTACTTC. Translating gives CSVVWGRYEQYF.

The chain links TRBV5-5 to TRBJ2-2, with D unclear. Deletions cut 0 bases from V and 4 bases from J, with 4 bases between. Germline V lookup: CDR1 SGHKS, CDR2 YYEKEE (reference sequence). The CDR3 runs 13 residues. The CDR3 reads CASSLAFTGELFF. In DNA, the CDR3 is TGTGCCAGCAGCTTGGCCTTCACCGGGGAGCTGTTTTTT. Combining the CDR3 with reference TRBV5-5 and TRBJ2-2 gives the whole variable domain DAGVTQSPTHLIKTRGQQVTLRCSPISGHKSVSWYQQVLGQGPQFIFQYYEKEERGRGNFPDRFSARQFPNYSSELNVNALLLGDSALYLCASSLAFTGELFFGEGSRLTVL.